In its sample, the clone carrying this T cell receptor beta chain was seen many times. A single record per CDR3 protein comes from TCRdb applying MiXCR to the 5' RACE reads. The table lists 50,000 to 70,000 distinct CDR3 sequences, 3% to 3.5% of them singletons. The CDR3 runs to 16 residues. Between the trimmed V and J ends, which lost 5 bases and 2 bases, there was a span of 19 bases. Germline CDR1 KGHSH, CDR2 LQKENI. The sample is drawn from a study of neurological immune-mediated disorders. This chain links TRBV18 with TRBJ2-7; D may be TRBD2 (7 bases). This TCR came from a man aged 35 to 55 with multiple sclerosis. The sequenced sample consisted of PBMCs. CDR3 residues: CASSTLGAGAAYEQYF. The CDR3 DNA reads TGTGCCAGCTCAACCCTGGGGGCGGGGGCCGCCTACGAGCAGTACTTC.